This TCR beta chain was sequenced during a study of graft-versus-host responses after intestinal transplantation. Sequencing used immunoSEQ multiplex PCR; TCRdb keeps in-frame clones, though not all of them. The sample yields about 45,000 clones, roughly nine tenths seen once. The V end was cut by 0 bases, the J end by 2 bases, with 9 bases between. Germline V gives CDR1 LNHNV, CDR2 YYDKDF (reference sequence). CDR3 size: 15 residues. The input for sequencing was PBMCs, taken 524 days after transplant. This sequence was found in a human patient who received an intestinal transplant, so some T cells may come from the graft donor. V and J are TRBV15 and TRBJ2-3; TRBD2 might be the D (5 bases). CDR3 in amino acids: CATSREAGLTDTQYF. The DNA of the CDR3 is TGTGCCACCAGCAGAGAGGCGGGTCTCACAGATACGCAGTATTTT.